Presented here are 26 T cell receptor beta chains from one specimen sequenced in a study of T cell repertoires in cytomegalovirus infection. Antigens of these TCRs are unknown. TCRdb recomputed calls from the reads with MiXCR, one row per CDR3 protein. The sample consists of around 360,000 distinct CDR3 sequences, about 35% of them appearing once. The material was cultured PBMCs, obtained from culture after CMV antigen stimulation. These receptors were taken from a human donor in good health (CMV status not recorded). Some clones in this sample may be carry-over from other donors' samples.

The rearrangement links TRBV6-5 to TRBJ1-2, with a tentative D call TRBD1 (5 bases). V was pared by 10 bases and J by 8 bases, with 11 bases between. CDR3 length equals 10 residues. Germline lookup yields CDR1 MNHEY and CDR2 SVGAGI. The CDR3 DNA sequence: TGTGCCACCAAAGGGACCGGCTACACCTTC. Residues: CATKGTGYTF.

CDR3 DNA: TGCAGTGCTAGGGAGTGGACTAGCGGGAGGCCGGATCAAGAGACCCAGTACTTC. This sequence encodes CSAREWTSGRPDQETQYF. The chain links TRBV20-1 to TRBJ2-5; TRBD2 agrees at 14 bases. V trimming: 3 bases; J trimming: 2 bases; junction bases outside the gene matches: 11. This CDR3 has 18 residues. Germline V gene lookup returns CDR1 DFQATT and CDR2 SNEGSKA (reference sequence).

The rearrangement joins TRBV15 to TRBJ1-4; tentatively, D is TRBD1 (5 bases). From germline, CDR1 is LNHNV and CDR2 YYDKDF (reference sequence). The CDR3 length is 15 residues. With 8 bases removed from V and 1 base from J, the gap between germline ends came to 14 bases. The CDR3 here is CATRRGDVTNEKLFF. In DNA form, the CDR3 reads TGTGCCACCCGACGGGGCGATGTAACTAATGAAAAACTGTTTTTT.

In its sample, this clonotype was seen a few times. This chain links TRBV11-3 with TRBJ2-1, with 7 nucleotides matching TRBD2. Germline lookup yields CDR1 SGHNT and CDR2 YENEEA. CDR3 size: 14 residues. V was clipped by 3 bases and J by 13 bases; unmatched bases: 12. CDR3 coding DNA: TGTGCCAGCAGCTTTCAGCACCCTCGGGAGGCCCAGTTCTTC. It is translated as CASSFQHPREAQFF.

This clonotype was found a few times. This chain uses TRBV7-8 with TRBJ2-1; no firm D call. The CDR3 has 12 residues. Trimming cost V 4 bases and J 9 bases, with 10 bases left between them. Germline CDR1 and CDR2: SGHVS and FQNEAQ. The CDR3 loop reads CASSYEVGEQFF. The CDR3 DNA follows: TGTGCCAGCAGCTACGAAGTCGGTGAGCAGTTCTTC.

This rearrangement joins TRBV18 to TRBJ2-1; 8 bases are a match to TRBD2. The CDR3 sequence is 17 residues long. V trimming: 0 bases; J trimming: 5 bases; junction bases outside the gene matches: 9. Germline loops: CDR1 KGHSH, CDR2 LQKENI. CDR3 protein: CASSPPGRVAGHNEQFF. DNA of the CDR3: TGTGCCAGCTCACCACCGGGAAGGGTAGCGGGACACAATGAGCAGTTCTTC.

This chain uses TRBV20-1 with TRBJ2-1; 9 nucleotides agree with TRBD2. J lost 2 bases, V lost 1 base, and 6 bases had no gene match. The CDR3 runs 16 residues. Germline V gene lookup returns CDR1 DFQATT and CDR2 SNEGSKA (reference sequence). Here the CDR3 reads CSARGVSGSTYNEQFF. In nucleotides, the CDR3 is TGCAGTGCTAGAGGTGTTAGCGGGAGTACCTACAATGAGCAGTTCTTC.

The chain employs TRBV7-9 and TRBJ2-1; perhaps TRBD1 as D (5 bases). The CDR3 has 13 residues. The V end lost 7 bases, the J end lost 3 bases, and 10 bases lay between the germline ends. The V gene's germline CDR1 is SEHNR and CDR2 FQNEAQ (reference sequence). The CDR3 DNA is TGTGCCAGCATCGAGACAGACTACAATGAGCAGTTCTTC. Residues: CASIETDYNEQFF.

In this sample, this clonotype turned up a few times. The V call is TRBV7-2, the J call TRBJ2-1; TRBD2 agrees at 11 bases. Looked up from germline, CDR1 is SGHTA and CDR2 is FQGNSA. With 6 bases clipped from V and 5 bases from J, the junction kept 9 bases outside the gene matches. The CDR3 sequence is 16 residues long. The CDR3 spells CASRLPGLADHNEQFF. The CDR3 nucleotides read TGTGCCAGCAGGCTGCCGGGACTAGCGGACCACAATGAGCAGTTCTTC.

The chain combines TRBV7-2 with TRBJ2-7, with 9 bases matching TRBD1. CDR1 and CDR2 (germline): SGHTA, FQGNSA. The V segment lost 5 bases and the J segment 7 bases; nucleotides outside the gene matches: 15. This CDR3 contains 16 residues. The CDR3 reads CASSPRPTGGLKEQYF. The CDR3 coding sequence is TGTGCCAGCAGCCCCCGCCCGACAGGGGGTCTCAAGGAGCAGTACTTC.

This chain joins TRBV15 and TRBJ2-3, with 10 bases fitting TRBD2. V shed 1 base, J shed 15 bases, and the junction held 7 bases outside the gene matches. The CDR3 consists of 13 residues. Germline V gives CDR1 LNHNV, CDR2 YYDKDF (reference sequence). CDR3 in amino acids: CATSRGLAGGRYF. In DNA, the CDR3 is TGTGCCACCAGCAGAGGTTTAGCGGGAGGAAGATATTTT.

V gene TRBV7-3 combines with J gene TRBJ2-3, with 8 nucleotides matching TRBD2. There are 16 residues in the CDR3. V lost 1 base to trimming and J lost 5 bases; unmatched junction nucleotides: 8. CDR1 SGHTA and CDR2 FQGTGA come from the germline V gene. CDR3 nucleotides: TGTGCCAGCAGCTTAATTAGCGGGATCGGGCTAGATACGCAGTATTTT. Protein: CASSLISGIGLDTQYF.

This clonotype was counted only a few times. The V call is TRBV11-3, the J call TRBJ2-5, with D hard to call. Germline V lookup: CDR1 SGHNT, CDR2 YENEEA. The length of the CDR3 is 13 residues. The V end was cut by 4 bases, the J end by 5 bases, with 11 bases between. The CDR3 bases are TGTGCCAGCAGCTCGGGCCAATGGGAGACCCAGTACTTC. It yields the protein CASSSGQWETQYF.

This clonotype came up once. CDR3: CASSGNVTTEAFF. The CDR3 DNA is TGTGCCAGCAGTGGAAATGTGACCACTGAAGCTTTCTTT. The chain uses TRBV12-3 or TRBV12-4 and TRBJ1-1; D uncertain. The CDR3 runs 13 residues. The V end was cut by 5 bases, the J end by 4 bases, with 11 bases between.

This chain connects TRBV20-1 to TRBJ2-2; D is uncertain. Germline CDR1 is DFQATT and CDR2 is SNEGSKA (reference sequence). The germline V and J ends were trimmed by 1 base and 7 bases, with 10 bases remaining between them. The CDR3 extends over 13 amino acids. In nucleotides, the CDR3 is TGCAGTGCTAGAGCCGACACGGACGGGGAGCTGTTTTTT. Protein: CSARADTDGELFF.

The chain has TRBV20-1 and TRBJ2-3; 9 positions agree with TRBD2. Germline CDR1 is DFQATT and CDR2 is SNEGSKA (reference sequence). The length of the CDR3 is 14 residues. V dropped 2 bases and J dropped 6; count of bases not matched to a gene: 6. The DNA of the CDR3 is TGCAGTGCTAGATTTGCTAGCGGGAAGGATACGCAGTATTTT. This sequence encodes CSARFASGKDTQYF.

The count of this clonotype is one. The chain uses TRBV20-1 and TRBJ1-1; the match to TRBD1 covers 11 bases. Germline V gives CDR1 DFQATT, CDR2 SNEGSKA (reference sequence). The CDR3 extends over 19 amino acids. V was pared by 1 base and J by 1 base, with 14 bases of the junction left unmatched. The CDR3 coding sequence is TGCAGTGCTAGAGGGGGCTTCCTGTGGACAGGGGGCGGGAACACTGAAGCTTTCTTT. Translated: CSARGGFLWTGGGNTEAFF.

This clonotype was counted only a few times. The chain recombines TRBV4-1 with TRBJ2-3, with D maybe TRBD2 (5 bases). The V and J ends lost 4 bases and 3 bases respectively, with 26 bases between them. The length of the CDR3 is 19 residues. The germline V gene has CDR1 MGHRA and CDR2 YSYEKL. In DNA form, the CDR3 reads TGCGCCAGCAGCCCACCCAGTGGAGGCCGCGACCATTGGACAGATACGCAGTATTTT. Amino acids: CASSPPSGGRDHWTDTQYF.

The rearrangement links TRBV10-3 to TRBJ2-1, with 12 bases that match TRBD2. The CDR3 totals 14 residues. The ends lost 10 bases at V and 8 bases at J; junction bases unmatched: 9. Germline V gene lookup returns CDR1 ENHRY and CDR2 SYGVKD. The CDR3 reads CATYMGLAGDEQFF. In nucleotides, the CDR3 is TGTGCCACCTATATGGGACTAGCGGGCGATGAGCAGTTCTTC.

This clonotype has just a few counts. The genes are TRBV7-2 and TRBJ2-1; no clear D gene. This CDR3 has 11 residues. Trimming cost V 3 bases and J 10 bases, with 7 bases left between them. CDR1 and CDR2 from the germline V gene are SGHTA and FQGNSA. The CDR3 loop is CASSFGWEQFF. CDR3 DNA: TGTGCCAGCAGCTTTGGCTGGGAGCAGTTCTTC.

The V gene is TRBV12-3 or TRBV12-4, the J gene TRBJ2-3; 8 bases match TRBD2. The V segment lost 5 bases and the J segment 4 bases; nucleotides outside the gene matches: 20. The CDR3 length is 19 residues. The CDR3 coding sequence is TGTGCCAGCAGTACAACAGAAAGCGGGAGTGGGGTTGGCGCAGATACGCAGTATTTT. It is translated as CASSTTESGSGVGADTQYF.

The V gene is TRBV12-3 or TRBV12-4, the J gene TRBJ1-1; no definite D call. This CDR3 spans 13 amino acids. The V end was cut by 1 base, the J end by 4 bases, with 7 bases between. This CDR3 reads CASSLGATTEAFF. DNA for the CDR3: TGTGCCAGCAGTTTAGGTGCCACCACTGAAGCTTTCTTT.

This clonotype occurred a few times. The chain links TRBV7-6 to TRBJ2-3; D is unclear. The CDR3 sequence is 16 residues long. V was trimmed by 1 base and J by 1 base, leaving 12 bases between them. From germline, CDR1 is SGHVS and CDR2 FNYEAQ. CDR3 loop: CASSLGTPEGTDTQYF. The CDR3 nucleotides read TGTGCCAGCAGCTTAGGTACTCCTGAGGGCACAGATACGCAGTATTTT.

This clonotype was counted a few times. The chain links TRBV7-8 to TRBJ1-4, with D uncertain. V was clipped by 2 bases and J by 8 bases, with 9 bases between them. In germline, CDR1 is SGHVS, CDR2 FQNEAQ. The CDR3 extends over 13 amino acids. This CDR3 is CASSLRAPEKLFF. The DNA of the CDR3 is TGTGCCAGCAGCTTAAGGGCTCCGGAAAAACTGTTTTTT.

This clonotype was counted only a few times. V and J are TRBV4-1 and TRBJ1-4; TRBD1 aligns across 7 bases. The CDR3 has 16 residues. With 1 base clipped from V and 6 bases from J, the junction kept 8 bases outside the gene matches. Germline CDR1 reads MGHRA; CDR2 reads YSYEKL. The CDR3 DNA follows: TGCGCCAGCAGCCAAGGGGACAGCCATTCAGATGAAAAACTGTTTTTT. Its protein is CASSQGDSHSDEKLFF.

This clonotype occurred a few times. The chain couples TRBV24-1 to TRBJ2-5; 9 bases align to TRBD1. This CDR3 comprises 14 residues. J lost 8 bases, V lost 4 bases, and 7 bases had no gene match. Germline V gene data show CDR1 as KGHDR and CDR2 as SFDVKD. CDR3 protein: CATSETRGQGTQYF. DNA for the CDR3: TGTGCCACCAGTGAGACTCGGGGACAGGGAACCCAGTACTTC.